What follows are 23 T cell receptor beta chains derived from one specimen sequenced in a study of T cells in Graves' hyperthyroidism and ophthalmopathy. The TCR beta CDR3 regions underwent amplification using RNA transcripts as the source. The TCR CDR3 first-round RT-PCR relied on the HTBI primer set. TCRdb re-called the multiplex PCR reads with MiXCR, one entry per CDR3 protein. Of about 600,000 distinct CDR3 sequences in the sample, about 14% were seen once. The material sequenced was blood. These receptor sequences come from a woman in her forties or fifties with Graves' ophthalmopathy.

The CDR3 region has the DNA TGTGCCAGCAGTTGGGTCTCTGGAAACACCATATATTTT. It specifies CASSWVSGNTIYF. The chain carries TRBV6-5 and TRBJ1-3; D is unresolved. The germline V gene encodes CDR1 MNHEY and CDR2 SVGAGI. CDR3 size: 13 residues. Trimming took off 4 bases at V and 0 bases at J, with 4 bases between the two ends.

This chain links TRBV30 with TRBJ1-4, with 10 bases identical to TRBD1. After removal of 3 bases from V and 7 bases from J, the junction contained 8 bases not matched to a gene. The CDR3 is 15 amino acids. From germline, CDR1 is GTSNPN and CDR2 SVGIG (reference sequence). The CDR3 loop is CAWRGRRTGGEKLFF. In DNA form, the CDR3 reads TGTGCCTGGAGAGGCCGACGGACAGGGGGTGAAAAACTGTTTTTT.

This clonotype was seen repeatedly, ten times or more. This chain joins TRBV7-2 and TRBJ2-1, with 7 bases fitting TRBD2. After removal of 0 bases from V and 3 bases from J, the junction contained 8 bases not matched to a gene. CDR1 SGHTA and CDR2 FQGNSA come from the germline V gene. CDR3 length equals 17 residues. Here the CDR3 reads CASSLAEGWEGYNEQFF. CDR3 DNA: TGTGCCAGCAGCTTAGCAGAGGGTTGGGAGGGCTACAATGAGCAGTTCTTC.

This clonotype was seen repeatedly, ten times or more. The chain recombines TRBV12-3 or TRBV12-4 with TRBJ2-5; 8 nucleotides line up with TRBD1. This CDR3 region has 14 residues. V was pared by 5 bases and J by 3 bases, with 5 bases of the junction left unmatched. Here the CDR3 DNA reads TGTGCCAGCAGTCCCGGGGACAGGAAAGAGACCCAGTACTTC. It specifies CASSPGDRKETQYF.

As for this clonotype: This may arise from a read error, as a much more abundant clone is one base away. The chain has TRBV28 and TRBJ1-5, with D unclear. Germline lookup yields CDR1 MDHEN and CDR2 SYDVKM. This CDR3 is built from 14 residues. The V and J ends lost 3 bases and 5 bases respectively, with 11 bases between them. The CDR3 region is CASSLGQNDQPQHF. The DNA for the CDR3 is TGTGCCAGCAGTTTGGGCCAGAACGATCAGCCCCAGCATTTT.

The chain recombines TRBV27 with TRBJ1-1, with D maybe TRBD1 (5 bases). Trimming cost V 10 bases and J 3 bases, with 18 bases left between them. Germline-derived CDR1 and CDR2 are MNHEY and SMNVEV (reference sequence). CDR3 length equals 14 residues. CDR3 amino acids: CATTPGGGHTEAFF. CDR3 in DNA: TGTGCCACCACCCCCGGGGGGGGACACACTGAAGCTTTCTTT.

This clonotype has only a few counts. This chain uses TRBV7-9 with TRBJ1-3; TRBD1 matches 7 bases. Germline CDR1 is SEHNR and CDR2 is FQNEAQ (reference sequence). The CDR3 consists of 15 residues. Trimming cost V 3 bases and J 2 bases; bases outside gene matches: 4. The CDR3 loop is CASSLSTGAGNTIYF. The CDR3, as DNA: TGTGCCAGCAGCTTGTCCACAGGGGCTGGAAACACCATATATTTT.

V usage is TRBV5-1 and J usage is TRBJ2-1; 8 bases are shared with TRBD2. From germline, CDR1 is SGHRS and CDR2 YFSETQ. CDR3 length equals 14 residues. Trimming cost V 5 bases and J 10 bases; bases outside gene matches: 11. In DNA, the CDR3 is TGCGCCAGCAGTTTAGTAGCGGGGTCCCGGGAGCAGTTCTTC. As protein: CASSLVAGSREQFF. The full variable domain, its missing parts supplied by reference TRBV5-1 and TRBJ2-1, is KAGVTQTPRYLIKTRGQQVTLSCSPISGHRSVSWYQQTPGQGLQFLFEYFSETQRNKGNFPGRFSGRQFSNSRSEMNVSTLELGDSALYLCASSLVAGSREQFFGPGTRLTVL.

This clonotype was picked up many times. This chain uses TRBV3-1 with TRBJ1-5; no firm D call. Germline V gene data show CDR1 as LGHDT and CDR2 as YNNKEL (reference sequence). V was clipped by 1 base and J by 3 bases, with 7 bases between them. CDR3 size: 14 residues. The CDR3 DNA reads TGTGCCAGCAGCCAAGCAGGTAACAATCAGCCCCAGCATTTT. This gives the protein CASSQAGNNQPQHF.

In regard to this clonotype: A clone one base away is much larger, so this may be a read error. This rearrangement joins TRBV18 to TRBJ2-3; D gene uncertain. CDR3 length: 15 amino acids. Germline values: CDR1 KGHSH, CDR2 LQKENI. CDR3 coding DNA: TGTGCCAGCTCACCACCGAGCGTCAGCACAGATATGCAGTATTTT. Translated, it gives CASSPPSVSTDMQYF.

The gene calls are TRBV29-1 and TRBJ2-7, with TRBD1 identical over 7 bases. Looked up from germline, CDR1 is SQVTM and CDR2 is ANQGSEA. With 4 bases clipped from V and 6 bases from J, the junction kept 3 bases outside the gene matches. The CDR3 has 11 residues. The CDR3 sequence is CSVVRQGEQYF. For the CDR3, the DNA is TGCAGCGTTGTTCGACAGGGCGAGCAGTACTTC.

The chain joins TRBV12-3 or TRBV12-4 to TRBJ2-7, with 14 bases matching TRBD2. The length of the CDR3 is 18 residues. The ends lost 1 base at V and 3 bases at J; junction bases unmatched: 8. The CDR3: CASSLVLGLAGEGYEQYF. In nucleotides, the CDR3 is TGTGCCAGCAGTTTAGTACTGGGACTAGCGGGAGAAGGCTACGAGCAGTACTTC.

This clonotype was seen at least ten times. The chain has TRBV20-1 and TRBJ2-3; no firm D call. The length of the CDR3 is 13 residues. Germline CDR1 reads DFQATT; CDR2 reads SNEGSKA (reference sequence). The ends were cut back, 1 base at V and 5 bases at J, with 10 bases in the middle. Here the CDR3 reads CSARVTPGDTQYF. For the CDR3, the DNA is TGCAGTGCTAGAGTTACCCCCGGAGATACGCAGTATTTT.

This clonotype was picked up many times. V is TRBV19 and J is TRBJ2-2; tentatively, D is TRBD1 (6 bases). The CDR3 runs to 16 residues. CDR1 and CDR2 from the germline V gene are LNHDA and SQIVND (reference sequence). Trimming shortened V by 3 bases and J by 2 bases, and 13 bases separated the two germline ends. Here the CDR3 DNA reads TGTGCCAGTAGTATGGGGGCTAAGCGAAACACCGGGGAGCTGTTTTTT. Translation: CASSMGAKRNTGELFF.

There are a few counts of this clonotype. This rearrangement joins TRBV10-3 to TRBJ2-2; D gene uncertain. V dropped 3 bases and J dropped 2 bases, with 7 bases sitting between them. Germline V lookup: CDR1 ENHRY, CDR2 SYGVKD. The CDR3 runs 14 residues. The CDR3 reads CAISEYSNTGELFF. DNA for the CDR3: TGTGCCATCAGTGAATATTCAAACACCGGGGAGCTGTTTTTT.

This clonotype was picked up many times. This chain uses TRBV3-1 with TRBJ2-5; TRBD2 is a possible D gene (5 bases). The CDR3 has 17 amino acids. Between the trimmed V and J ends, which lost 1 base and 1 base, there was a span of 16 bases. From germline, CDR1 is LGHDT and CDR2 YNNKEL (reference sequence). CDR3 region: CASSQVLGRSGQETQYF. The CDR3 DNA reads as TGTGCCAGCAGCCAAGTTTTGGGGAGATCAGGCCAAGAGACCCAGTACTTC.

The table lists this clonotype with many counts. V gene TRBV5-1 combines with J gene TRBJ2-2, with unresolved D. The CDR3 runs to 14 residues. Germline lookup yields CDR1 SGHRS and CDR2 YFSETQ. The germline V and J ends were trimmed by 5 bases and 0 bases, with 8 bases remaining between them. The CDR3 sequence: CASRQSANTGELFF. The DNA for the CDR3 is TGCGCCAGCAGACAGTCCGCGAACACCGGGGAGCTGTTTTTT.

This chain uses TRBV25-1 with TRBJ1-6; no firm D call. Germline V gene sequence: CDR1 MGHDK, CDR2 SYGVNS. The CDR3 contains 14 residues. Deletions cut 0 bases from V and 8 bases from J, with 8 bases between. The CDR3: CASSEYLRDSPLHF. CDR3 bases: TGTGCCAGCAGTGAATATTTGCGGGATTCACCCCTCCACTTT.

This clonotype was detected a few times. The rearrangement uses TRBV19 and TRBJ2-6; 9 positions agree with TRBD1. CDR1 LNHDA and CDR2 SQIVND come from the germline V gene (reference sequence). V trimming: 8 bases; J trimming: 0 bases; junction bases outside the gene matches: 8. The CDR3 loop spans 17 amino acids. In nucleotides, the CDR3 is TGTGCCAGTGACGCCGGGACAGGGAGCTCTGGGGCCAACGTCCTGACTTTC. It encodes CASDAGTGSSGANVLTF.

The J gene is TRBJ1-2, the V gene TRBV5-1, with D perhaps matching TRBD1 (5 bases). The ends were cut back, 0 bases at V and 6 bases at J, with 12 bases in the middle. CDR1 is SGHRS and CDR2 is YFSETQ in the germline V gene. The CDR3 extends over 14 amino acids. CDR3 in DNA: TGCGCCAGCAGCTTGGAGACAGCGTGGAATGGCTACACCTTC. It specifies CASSLETAWNGYTF.

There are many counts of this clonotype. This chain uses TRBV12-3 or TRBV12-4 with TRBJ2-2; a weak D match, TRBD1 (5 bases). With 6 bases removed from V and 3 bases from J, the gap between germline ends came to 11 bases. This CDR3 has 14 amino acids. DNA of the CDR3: TGTGCCAGCAGACCTCAGGGTTACACCGGGGAGCTGTTTTTT. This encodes CASRPQGYTGELFF.

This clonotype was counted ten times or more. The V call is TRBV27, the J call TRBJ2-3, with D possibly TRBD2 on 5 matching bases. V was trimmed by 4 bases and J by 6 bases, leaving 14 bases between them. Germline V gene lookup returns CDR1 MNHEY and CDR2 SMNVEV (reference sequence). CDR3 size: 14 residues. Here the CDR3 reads CASSSTGWEDTQYF. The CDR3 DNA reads TGTGCCAGCAGTTCTACGGGTTGGGAGGATACGCAGTATTTT.

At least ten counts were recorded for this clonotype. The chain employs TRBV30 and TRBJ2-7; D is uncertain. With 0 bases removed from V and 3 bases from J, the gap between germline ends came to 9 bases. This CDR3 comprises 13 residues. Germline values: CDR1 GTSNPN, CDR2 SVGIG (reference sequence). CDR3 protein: CAWSVGLNYEQYF. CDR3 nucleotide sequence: TGTGCCTGGAGTGTAGGTCTGAACTACGAGCAGTACTTC.